Following are 6 T cell receptor beta chains from one sample sequenced in a study of blood T cell repertoires in COVID-19. The method was immunoSEQ multiplex PCR; TCRdb's version includes in-frame clones alone and lacks a portion of them. The profile covers around 330,000 clones, with 89% appearing a single time and around 9.5% taken by the ten largest. The sample was PBMCs or T cells enriched from blood (not recorded which). These receptors came from a woman in her thirties or forties who had recovered from COVID-19.

CDR3 amino acids: CASMGMSGGDQPQHF. The CDR3 DNA sequence: TGTGCCAGTATGGGGATGTCAGGGGGCGATCAGCCCCAGCATTTT. The chain employs TRBV19 and TRBJ1-5; 8 positions agree with TRBD1. V lost 7 bases to trimming and J lost 5 bases; unmatched junction nucleotides: 10. The CDR3 totals 15 residues. Germline-derived CDR1 and CDR2 are LNHDA and SQIVND (reference sequence).

The V and J genes are TRBV11-2 and TRBJ1-5; D not certain. V gave up 3 bases and J gave up 6 bases, with 9 bases separating them. CDR3 length: 13 amino acids. Germline CDR1 reads SGHAT; CDR2 reads FQNNGV. CDR3 sequence reads: CASSFGGSQPQHF. In nucleotides, the CDR3 is TGTGCCAGCAGCTTTGGAGGCTCTCAGCCCCAGCATTTT.

This sequence joins TRBV28 and TRBJ1-4; D perhaps matches TRBD1 (6 bases). The CDR3 length is 14 residues. Germline lookup yields CDR1 MDHEN and CDR2 SYDVKM. Trimming shortened V by 8 bases and J by 4 bases, and 14 bases separated the two germline ends. CDR3 in DNA: TGTGCCAGCCTGGGAGGGGGTGTTAATGAAAAACTGTTTTTT. This codes for CASLGGGVNEKLFF.

The V gene is TRBV6-2 or TRBV6-3, the J gene TRBJ1-6, with 10 bases matching TRBD1. The germline V gene has CDR1 MNHEY and CDR2 SVGEGT. The CDR3 runs 15 residues. With V trimmed by 4 bases and J by 9 bases, 6 bases remained unmatched. DNA of the CDR3: TGTGCCAGCAGTTCCCTCGGGACAGGGGCTTCACCCCTCCACTTT. It encodes CASSSLGTGASPLHF.

CDR3 sequence: CASSLRVGYEQYF. CDR3 nucleotide sequence: TGTGCCAGCAGCTTGAGGGTGGGGTACGAGCAGTACTTC. V is TRBV7-9 and J is TRBJ2-7; D possibly corresponds to TRBD2 (5 bases). CDR3 size: 13 residues. Trimming removed 3 bases at V and 4 bases at J, with 10 bases between. Per germline, CDR1 SEHNR and CDR2 FQNEAQ (reference sequence).

The chain couples TRBV13 to TRBJ2-7; 11 bases agree with TRBD2. After removal of 2 bases from V and 2 bases from J, the junction contained 2 bases not matched to a gene. Per germline, CDR1 PRHDT and CDR2 FYEKMQ (reference sequence). The CDR3 has 15 amino acids. The CDR3 region is CASSLMGLAAYEQYF. DNA of the CDR3: TGTGCCAGCAGCTTAATGGGACTAGCGGCCTACGAGCAGTACTTC.